The 28 T cell receptor beta chains below all came from one sample that was sequenced in a study of graft-versus-host responses after intestinal transplantation. Sequencing used immunoSEQ multiplex PCR; TCRdb keeps in-frame clones, though not all of them. The sample yields roughly 51,000 clones, roughly 90% seen once. No antigen has been assigned to these receptors. The material sequenced was unstimulated CD4+ T cells sorted from spleen or lymph node cells, taken before transplant. All receptors derive from a human donor who was the organ donor for an intestinal transplant.

V is TRBV18 and J is TRBJ2-1; 7 positions agree with TRBD2. From germline, CDR1 is KGHSH and CDR2 LQKENI. The ends lost 3 bases at V and 7 bases at J; junction bases unmatched: 18. The length of the CDR3 is 18 residues. The CDR3 protein is CASSPATETSLGENEQFF. CDR3 in DNA: TGTGCCAGCTCACCCGCCACAGAGACTAGCTTGGGCGAGAATGAGCAGTTCTTC.

This chain connects TRBV6-1 to TRBJ2-4; weak D call: TRBD1 (7 bases). The V end lost 3 bases, the J end lost 10 bases, and 10 bases lay between the germline ends. Germline CDR1 reads MNHNS; CDR2 reads SASEGT. The CDR3 totals 12 residues. The CDR3 sequence is CASSERGQIQYF. The CDR3 DNA reads as TGTGCCAGCAGTGAGCGGGGACAGATTCAGTACTTC.

The rearrangement links TRBV7-6 to TRBJ1-1, with 7 bases aligning to TRBD1. The V segment lost 0 bases and the J segment 8 bases; nucleotides outside the gene matches: 6. Germline CDR1 and CDR2: SGHVS and FNYEAQ. This CDR3 spans 14 amino acids. CDR3 protein: CASSLASGQAEAFF. CDR3 DNA sequence: TGTGCCAGCAGCTTAGCTTCAGGACAGGCGGAAGCTTTCTTT.

The chain recombines TRBV5-1 with TRBJ2-5, with TRBD2 matching over 7 bases. CDR1 is SGHRS, CDR2 YFSETQ, per germline. Trimming took 2 bases from V and 5 from J; bases not matched to a gene: 3. The CDR3 spans 13 residues. CDR3: CASSFFGGETQYF. DNA for the CDR3: TGCGCCAGCAGCTTTTTCGGGGGGGAGACCCAGTACTTC.

The chain employs TRBV11-3 and TRBJ2-1; a weak D match, TRBD2 (6 bases). The CDR3 sequence is 15 residues long. V was cut by 4 bases and J by 4 bases, with 14 bases left in between. Germline V gives CDR1 SGHNT, CDR2 YENEEA. CDR3 coding DNA: TGTGCCAGCAGCTCAATAACTAGCCCTTACAATGAGCAGTTCTTC. It encodes CASSSITSPYNEQFF.

V and J are TRBV5-4 and TRBJ1-4; D uncertain. V was pared by 4 bases and J by 5 bases, with 6 bases between. This CDR3 is built from 12 residues. Germline CDR1 reads SGHNT; CDR2 reads YYREEE (reference sequence). The CDR3 DNA sequence: TGTGCCAGCAGCCGGTTAAATGAAAAACTGTTTTTT. The encoded protein is CASSRLNEKLFF.

The chain combines TRBV28 with TRBJ2-4; TRBD1 matches at 12 bases. Germline lookup yields CDR1 MDHEN and CDR2 SYDVKM. Germline trimming cut 5 bases from V and 7 bases from J; bases unmatched to any gene: 12. The CDR3 totals 17 residues. CDR3 bases: TGTGCCAGCAGTGCAATAATGGGACAGGGGGCGGGTAACATTCAGTACTTC. Its translation is CASSAIMGQGAGNIQYF.

The chain recombines TRBV15 with TRBJ1-4; D is possibly TRBD1 (5 bases). CDR1 and CDR2 from the germline V gene are LNHNV and YYDKDF (reference sequence). The CDR3 contains 13 residues. V dropped 0 bases and J dropped 8 bases, with 7 bases sitting between them. Written as DNA, the CDR3 is TGTGCCACCAGCAGAGATCGACAGGAAAAACTGTTTTTT. It is translated as CATSRDRQEKLFF.

This clone has a single count. This chain's CDR3 is CASSQGPEGYSGNTIYF. CDR3 nucleotide sequence: TGTGCCAGCAGCCAAGGTCCGGAGGGTTACTCTGGAAACACCATATATTTT. The genes are TRBV4-2 and TRBJ1-3; D is uncertain. CDR1 LGHNA and CDR2 YNFKEQ come from the germline V gene. This CDR3 has 17 residues. V shed 1 base and J shed 0 bases, with 13 bases lying between them.

The CDR3 nucleotides are TGCGCCAGCAGCGACCCACAGGGAGACGGGAACACTGAAGCTTTCTTT. As protein: CASSDPQGDGNTEAFF. The rearrangement uses TRBV10-2 and TRBJ1-1; the D gene is possibly TRBD1 (6 bases). CDR3 size: 16 residues. V was shortened by 6 bases and J by 1 base, with 18 bases between the two germline ends. The germline V gene has CDR1 WSHSY and CDR2 SAAADI.

The chain recombines TRBV28 with TRBJ2-3, with 9 bases aligning to TRBD2. V gave up 2 bases and J gave up 9 bases; unmatched junction bases: 6. This CDR3 is 14 amino acids long. Looked up from germline, CDR1 is MDHEN and CDR2 is SYDVKM. Here the CDR3 DNA reads TGTGCCAGCAGTTTAGCGGGAGGGCCCTTAACGCAGTATTTT. Residues: CASSLAGGPLTQYF. Based on the CDR3 plus reference TRBV28 and TRBJ2-3, the full variable domain is DVKVTQSSRYLVKRTGEKVFLECVQDMDHENMFWYRQDPGLGLRLIYFSYDVKMKEKGDIPEGYSVSREKKERFSLILESASTNQTSMYLCASSLAGGPLTQYFGPGTRLTVL.

This clone was recorded only once. The chain joins TRBV25-1 to TRBJ1-4, with TRBD1 matching over 9 bases. The CDR3 is made up of 17 amino acids. The trim removed 3 bases at V and 8 bases at J, leaving 13 bases unmatched. The germline CDR1 and CDR2 sequences are MGHDK and SYGVNS. The CDR3, as DNA: TGTGCCAGCAGTGACGGCACAGGGGGCTTTGGTCCGGAAAAACTGTTTTTT. Protein: CASSDGTGGFGPEKLFF.

The rearrangement uses TRBV5-4 and TRBJ2-5, with unresolved D. The V end was cut by 5 bases, the J end by 5 bases, with 16 bases between. CDR3 size: 14 residues. Looked up from germline, CDR1 is SGHNT and CDR2 is YYREEE (reference sequence). The DNA for the CDR3 is TGTGCCAGCAGACCCCTTATCGACTCTGAGACCCAGTACTTC. Translation gives CASRPLIDSETQYF.

The chain joins TRBV30 to TRBJ2-7; D unresolved. The germline V gene has CDR1 GTSNPN and CDR2 SVGIG (reference sequence). V was clipped by 3 bases and J by 2 bases, with 5 bases between them. This CDR3 spans 11 amino acids. CDR3 loop: CAWRPTYEQYF. The CDR3 nucleotides are TGTGCCTGGAGACCTACCTACGAGCAGTACTTC.

This clone turned up a few times. The J gene is TRBJ1-1, the V gene TRBV5-6; D remains ambiguous. V lost 0 bases, J lost 1 base, and 4 bases lay in between. Per the germline V gene, CDR1 is SGHDT and CDR2 is YYEEEE. This CDR3 region has 13 residues. The CDR3 sequence: CASSLARNTEAFF. CDR3 DNA sequence: TGTGCCAGCAGCTTGGCCAGGAACACTGAAGCTTTCTTT. The full variable domain, completed using reference TRBV5-6 and TRBJ1-1, is DAGVTQSPTHLIKTRGQQVTLRCSPKSGHDTVSWYQQALGQGPQFIFQYYEEEERQRGNFPDRFSGHQFPNYSSELNVNALLLGDSALYLCASSLARNTEAFFGQGTRLTVV.

The chain is built from TRBV7-3 and TRBJ1-1, with TRBD1 matching over 7 bases. The CDR3 runs 13 residues. J was trimmed by 5 bases and V by 5 bases; bases with no gene match: 5. Per germline, CDR1 SGHTA and CDR2 FQGTGA. CDR3 nucleotides: TGTGCCAGCAGCCTCAAGACAGGGACTGAAGCTTTCTTT. It translates to CASSLKTGTEAFF.

V and J are TRBV28 and TRBJ2-3; TRBD2 matches 7 bases. CDR1 is MDHEN, CDR2 SYDVKM, per germline. V trimming: 10 bases; J trimming: 6 bases; junction bases outside the gene matches: 13. The CDR3 is made up of 14 amino acids. CDR3 amino acids: CAIAPGLKRDTQYF. CDR3 sequence (DNA): TGTGCCATCGCACCGGGACTAAAGAGGGATACGCAGTATTTT.

The V call is TRBV5-8, the J call TRBJ2-3; the D is unclear. The CDR3 contains 14 residues. Per germline, CDR1 SGHTS and CDR2 YDEGEE. The ends were cut back, 0 bases at V and 5 bases at J, with 10 bases in the middle. CDR3 protein: CASSLEVFGDTQYF. The CDR3 DNA reads as TGTGCCAGCAGCTTGGAAGTGTTCGGAGATACGCAGTATTTT.

The rearrangement links TRBV9 to TRBJ2-7, with unresolved D. Trimming pared 2 bases from V and 3 bases from J, leaving 9 bases between. The V gene's germline CDR1 is SGDLS and CDR2 YYNGEE. The length of the CDR3 is 13 residues. CDR3 protein: CASSVSVDYEQYF. The CDR3 DNA follows: TGTGCCAGCAGCGTGTCCGTAGACTACGAGCAGTACTTC.

This clone was counted a single time. The chain carries TRBV20-1 and TRBJ1-1; 7 positions agree with TRBD1. There are 10 residues in the CDR3. Germline assignment: CDR1 DFQATT and CDR2 SNEGSKA (reference sequence). The CDR3 DNA is TGCAGCCAAAAGGGGGCTCAAGCTTTCTTT. Translated, it gives CSQKGAQAFF.

The J gene is TRBJ2-1, the V gene TRBV27; D possibly corresponds to TRBD2 (5 bases). The germline gives CDR1 MNHEY, CDR2 SMNVEV (reference sequence). The CDR3 spans 16 residues. Trimming removed 3 bases at V and 7 bases at J, with 19 bases between. The CDR3 DNA reads as TGTGCCAGCAGTTTTAGTGCCGGGATCTCAAGGAATGAGCAGTTCTTC. Translated, it gives CASSFSAGISRNEQFF.

In DNA, the CDR3 is TGTGCCAGCAGCGCGGACAGGGCTTACTCTGGAAACACCATATATTTT. Protein product: CASSADRAYSGNTIYF. The J gene is TRBJ1-3, the V gene TRBV5-6; 8 bases fit TRBD1. The CDR3 length is 16 residues. CDR1 is SGHDT and CDR2 is YYEEEE in the germline V gene. V shed 4 bases, J shed 0 bases, and the junction held 6 bases outside the gene matches.

The chain joins TRBV28 to TRBJ2-7; D gene ambiguous. CDR1 and CDR2 from the germline V gene are MDHEN and SYDVKM. This CDR3 contains 12 residues. Trimming pared 6 bases from V and 3 bases from J, leaving 9 bases between. DNA of the CDR3: TGTGCCAGCAGCACGGCGGTCTACGAGCAGTACTTC. It is translated as CASSTAVYEQYF.

The V call is TRBV28, the J call TRBJ2-3, with D perhaps matching TRBD2 (6 bases). The V and J ends lost 6 bases and 8 bases respectively, with 9 bases between them. The germline V gene encodes CDR1 MDHEN and CDR2 SYDVKM. The CDR3 loop spans 11 amino acids. The CDR3 loop is CASSPGGTQYF. DNA of the CDR3: TGTGCCAGCAGCCCCGGGGGTACGCAGTATTTT.

The chain recombines TRBV28 with TRBJ2-1, with 7 bases identical to TRBD2. The junction had 20 bases not matched to a gene; V was cut back by 7 bases and J by 11 bases. The CDR3 runs to 16 residues. Germline V gives CDR1 MDHEN, CDR2 SYDVKM. Written as DNA, the CDR3 is TGTGCCAGCATTTCGGGCGGCTGGGAGGGTTCCGATAAGCAGTTCTTC. Its translation: CASISGGWEGSDKQFF.

V gene TRBV5-7 combines with J gene TRBJ2-2; possibly TRBD1 for D (5 bases). TRBV5-7 is placed among ORFs of uncertain function. The germline V and J ends were trimmed by 2 bases and 4 bases, with 6 bases remaining between them. CDR3 length equals 13 residues. In DNA, the CDR3 is TGTGCCAGCAGCTTAGGGGTCACCGGGGAGCTGTTTTTT. It specifies CASSLGVTGELFF.

The chain carries TRBV2 and TRBJ2-5; 11 bases agree with TRBD2. This CDR3 has 15 amino acids. Germline trimming cut 5 bases from V and 3 bases from J; bases unmatched to any gene: 5. Germline assignment: CDR1 SNHLY and CDR2 FYNNEI. The CDR3 sequence is CASSFRLAGKETQYF. In DNA, the CDR3 is TGTGCCAGCAGTTTTCGACTAGCGGGAAAAGAGACCCAGTACTTC.

The V gene is TRBV2, the J gene TRBJ2-7, with 7 positions matching TRBD1. CDR3 length equals 16 residues. The V gene end was trimmed by 4 bases and the J gene end by 3 bases; junction bases not matched to a gene: 12. CDR1 is SNHLY and CDR2 is FYNNEI in the germline V gene. CDR3 bases: TGTGCCAGCAGTGGAACCGGGACAGCCGATTACTACGAGCAGTACTTC. Protein product: CASSGTGTADYYEQYF.